A single count supports the clone carrying this T cell receptor beta chain. The sample carries other DNA sequences with the same CDR3. The data were taken from a study of blood T cell repertoires in COVID-19. Overall study context: From the United States, Italy and Spain came samples of acute and convalescent COVID-19.

The V and J ends lost 8 bases and 4 bases, in that order; junction bases with no gene match: 4. This CDR3 spans 14 amino acids. Germline-derived CDR1 and CDR2 are SGDLS and YYNGEE. How the authors handled the data: Amplification of reference gene primers provided the estimated nucleated cell counts. The method was immunoSEQ multiplex PCR; TCRdb's version includes in-frame clones alone and lacks a portion of them. That table is the source of V, J and clone size, and D and trimming were worked out from the DNA. Of 70,000 to 95,000 clones listed, more than 70% are singletons. This receptor was obtained from a human donor in a cohort sampled during active COVID-19. The gene calls are TRBV9 and TRBJ2-2, with 11 positions matching TRBD1. Sequenced: peripheral blood. The CDR3 DNA reads TGTGCCAGTTCCGGGACAGGGGGCACCGGGGAGCTGTTTTTT. This codes for CASSGTGGTGELFF.